The subject of this entry is one T cell receptor beta chain. Its antigen is as yet unknown. CDR1 and CDR2 from the germline V gene are MNHEY and SVGAGI. CDR3 length: 14 residues. V was trimmed by 7 bases and J by 8 bases, leaving 17 bases between them. TCRdb's copy holds only in-frame clones and misses some; the assay was immunoSEQ multiplex PCR. Of roughly 150,000 clones in the sample, roughly 90% were seen once. The sample belongs to a study of T cell responses to AZD1222 COVID-19 vaccine. Study-level information: Second-dose intervals of approximately 4 or approximately 12 weeks were pooled.

Findings and limits, study-wide: Possibly, clonal diversity was underestimated; donors were largely white British and included more females. Only a handful of people who got AZD1222 tested seropositive at baseline. Increased Spike-specific TCR breadth and depth were observed after two AZD1222 doses.

This specimen was peripheral blood, taken on day 0 of AZD1222 vaccination. The rearrangement joins TRBV6-5 to TRBJ1-4; possible D gene TRBD1, 6 bases. The TCR was taken from an adult in good health. DNA for the CDR3: TGTGCCAGCAATGGAGGGGGTATTGGGGAAAAACTGTTTTTT. This gives the protein CASNGGGIGEKLFF.